A selection of T cell receptor beta chains follows, all from one sample in a study of CD8 T cells in ankylosing spondylitis. TCRdb reprocessed the 5' RACE reads via MiXCR and lists one record per CDR3 protein. Of 350,000 or so distinct CDR3 sequences listed, around a tenth are singletons. Sequenced input: blood, either unsorted or a sorted T cell fraction (not recorded which). These receptors were obtained from a female donor with ankylosing spondylitis or in good health (not recorded which). Both conserved end residues are part of each CDR3. D genes are given only for firm matches. Part of the rows lack a size; the others show once, few, many or a class for expanded clones.

v_gene	j_gene	abundance	d_gene	CDR3aa	CDR3nt
TRBV5-1	TRBJ2-2	many	NA	CASSLTGTSNTGELFF	TGCGCCAGCAGCTTGACCGGGACCAGTAACACCGGGGAGCTGTTTTTT
TRBV28	TRBJ1-1	few	NA	CASNMDWATGEAFF	TGTGCCAGCAATATGGACTGGGCGACAGGTGAAGCTTTCTTT
TRBV5-1	TRBJ1-2	few	TRBD1	CASSFTRAPGTGRDYGYTF	TGCGCCAGCAGCTTTACCCGCGCCCCCGGGACAGGGCGGGACTATGGCTACACCTTC
TRBV5-8	TRBJ2-2	many	TRBD2	CASSWGLANTGELFF	TGTGCCAGCAGCTGGGGACTAGCGAACACCGGGGAGCTGTTTTTT
TRBV6-1	TRBJ1-4	few	NA	CASSPSYTTNEKLFF	TGTGCCAGCAGCCCGTCCTATACAACTAATGAAAAACTGTTTTTT
TRBV3-1	TRBJ2-1	NA	TRBD2	CASSLRTPSGGGYNEQFF	TGTGCCAGCAGCCTACGAACCCCTAGCGGGGGGGGGTACAATGAGCAGTTCTTC
TRBV5-1	TRBJ2-7	few	NA	CASSLPGAGYEQYF	TGCGCCAGCAGCTTGCCCGGGGCCGGCTACGAGCAGTACTTC
TRBV5-1	TRBJ2-2	many	NA	CASSLNPPSNTGELFF	TGCGCCAGCAGCTTGAACCCGCCCTCGAACACCGGGGAGCTGTTTTTT
TRBV20-1	TRBJ2-2	many	NA	CSARDPGNTGELFF	TGCAGTGCTAGAGATCCTGGGAACACCGGGGAGCTGTTTTTT
TRBV6-5	TRBJ2-5	many	NA	CASSYSGEFQETQYF	TGTGCCAGCAGTTACTCAGGAGAGTTCCAAGAGACCCAGTACTTC
TRBV5-1	TRBJ2-1	many	NA	CASSLVLNEQFF	TGCGCCAGCAGCTTGGTTCTTAATGAGCAGTTCTTC
TRBV5-1	TRBJ2-3	many	NA	CASTFGGTSTDTQYF	TGCGCCAGCACCTTCGGAGGTACTTCGACAGATACGCAGTATTTT
TRBV29-1	TRBJ2-5	many	TRBD2	CSVSIAGGQETQYF	TGCAGCGTTTCTATAGCGGGGGGACAAGAGACCCAGTACTTC
TRBV19	TRBJ1-5	many	NA	CASSIVGQYSNQPQHF	TGTGCCAGTAGTATAGTCGGGCAGTATAGCAATCAGCCCCAGCATTTT
TRBV12-3/TRBV12-4	TRBJ1-1	many	TRBD1	CASSAGTGTVLTEAFF	TGTGCCAGCAGCGCCGGGACAGGGACGGTTTTGACTGAAGCTTTCTTT
TRBV7-9	TRBJ2-7	NA	TRBD1	CASSLAQGAAEQYF	TGTGCCAGCAGCTTAGCGCAGGGGGCTGCTGAGCAGTACTTC
TRBV6-1	TRBJ1-4	NA	NA	CASRPRATTNEKLFF	TGTGCCAGCAGACCCCGGGCCACAACTAATGAAAAACTGTTTTTT
TRBV5-6	TRBJ1-1	many	NA	CASTYDRGVRNTEAFF	TGTGCCAGCACCTACGACCGGGGGGTAAGGAACACTGAAGCTTTCTTT
TRBV2	TRBJ1-2	many	NA	CASSVDLSGYTF	TGTGCCAGCAGTGTGGACTTATCTGGCTACACCTTC
TRBV28	TRBJ2-1	many	NA	CASIPGLSSYNEQFF	TGTGCCAGCATTCCCGGACTGAGCTCCTACAATGAGCAGTTCTTC
TRBV20-1	TRBJ2-2	few	TRBD2	CSARAGGGAGELFF	TGCAGTGCTAGGGCCGGGGGGGGCGCCGGGGAGCTGTTTTTT
TRBV5-1	TRBJ2-3	many	NA	CASSSRPGTDTQYF	TGCGCCAGCAGCTCTCGCCCGGGGACCGATACGCAGTATTTT
TRBV20-1	TRBJ1-3	few	NA	CSAKDRGNTIYF	TGCAGTGCTAAAGACAGAGGAAACACCATATATTTT
TRBV20-1	TRBJ2-5	many	NA	CSARKGASETQYF	TGCAGTGCTAGAAAAGGGGCATCAGAGACCCAGTACTTC